These 14 T cell receptor beta chains came from one sample sequenced in a study of T cell repertoires in cytomegalovirus infection. MiXCR was run by TCRdb on the reads, yielding one entry per CDR3 protein. The repertoire consists of some 700,000 distinct CDR3 sequences, with approximately 40% occurring once and the leading ten covering 2.8%. The sequenced material came from PBMCs. Every receptor here comes from a human donor in good health (CMV status not recorded). Some clones in this sample may be carry-over from other donors' samples.

The chain has TRBV12-3 or TRBV12-4 and TRBJ2-3; perhaps D is TRBD1 or TRBD2 (5 bases each). The CDR3 extends over 16 amino acids. The V end was cut by 2 bases, the J end by 1 base, with 13 bases between. CDR3 amino acids: CASSLRVTGRTDTQYF. The CDR3 region has the DNA TGTGCCAGCAGTTTAAGGGTTACGGGGCGCACAGATACGCAGTATTTT.

A few counts support this clonotype. The chain has TRBV20-1 and TRBJ1-2; 9 bases map to TRBD1. Trimming took 6 bases from V and 3 from J; bases not matched to a gene: 5. Germline V CDR1 and CDR2: DFQATT, SNEGSKA (reference sequence). The CDR3 contains 13 residues. This CDR3 is CSAPDRGDYGYTF. The CDR3 DNA reads TGCAGTGCCCCGGACAGGGGAGACTATGGCTACACCTTC.

The chain has TRBV27 and TRBJ1-5; possibly TRBD1 for D (6 bases). There are 17 residues in the CDR3. V was shortened by 0 bases and J by 5 bases, with 17 bases between the two germline ends. Germline-derived CDR1 and CDR2 are MNHEY and SMNVEV (reference sequence). CDR3 in amino acids: CASSLSRLGAADQPQHF. The CDR3, as DNA: TGTGCCAGCAGTTTATCGCGGTTGGGGGCGGCAGATCAGCCCCAGCATTTT.

This chain joins TRBV6-6 and TRBJ2-5; 7 bases match TRBD2. This CDR3 is built from 13 residues. J lost 4 bases, V lost 4 bases, and 3 bases had no gene match. Germline values: CDR1 MNHNY, CDR2 SVGAGI (reference sequence). The CDR3 DNA is TGTGCCAGCAGTTCTCGGGAGGCAGAGACCCAGTACTTC. Translating it yields CASSSREAETQYF.

This clonotype was seen a few times. The chain carries TRBV6-6 and TRBJ1-2, with a possible D match to TRBD1 (5 bases). The V gene's germline CDR1 is MNHNY and CDR2 SVGAGI (reference sequence). Trimming stripped 5 bases from V and 8 bases from J, with 18 bases between. The CDR3 consists of 14 residues. Here the CDR3 DNA reads TGTGCCAGCAGTCGGGGCGGGGGAGGAGGAGGCTACACCTTC. This translates into CASSRGGGGGGYTF.

This clonotype was seen only a few times. This chain joins TRBV7-6 and TRBJ2-5; no firm D call. Germline loops: CDR1 SGHVS, CDR2 FNYEAQ. V was trimmed by 2 bases and J by 1 base, leaving 8 bases between them. The CDR3 has 14 residues. The CDR3 bases are TGTGCCAGCAGCTTACCGGACGGCCAAGAGACCCAGTACTTC. Its protein product is CASSLPDGQETQYF.

J is TRBJ1-2 and V is TRBV28, with a tentative D call TRBD1 (5 bases). This CDR3 has 10 residues. The V gene's germline CDR1 is MDHEN and CDR2 SYDVKM. V dropped 6 bases and J dropped 8 bases, with 7 bases sitting between them. The CDR3 DNA sequence: TGTGCCAGCAGAAAGGGGGGCTACACCTTC. The encoded protein is CASRKGGYTF.

The CDR3 is CASSSSHGELFF. Written as DNA, the CDR3 is TGTGCCAGCAGCTCGTCTCATGGGGAGCTGTTTTTT. The V gene is TRBV28, the J gene TRBJ2-2; D unclear. Germline CDR1 MDHEN, CDR2 SYDVKM. The CDR3 contains 12 residues. The germline V and J ends were trimmed by 6 bases and 8 bases, with 10 bases remaining between them.

The V and J genes are TRBV6-6 and TRBJ1-5; D might be TRBD1 (6 bases). This CDR3 is built from 15 residues. CDR1 and CDR2 from the germline V gene are MNHNY and SVGAGI (reference sequence). V lost 6 bases and J 2 bases, leaving 14 bases between the germline ends. The CDR3 here is CASRDGGYGNQPQHF. CDR3 bases: TGTGCCAGCAGGGATGGGGGCTACGGCAATCAGCCCCAGCATTTT.

The chain recombines TRBV5-1 with TRBJ2-1; D gene unclear. The germline CDR1 and CDR2 sequences are SGHRS and YFSETQ. Trimming shortened V by 8 bases and J by 4 bases, and 7 bases separated the two germline ends. The CDR3 has 11 amino acids. The CDR3 loop is CASHQYNEQFF. In DNA, the CDR3 is TGCGCCAGTCACCAATACAATGAGCAGTTCTTC.

This clonotype has only a few counts. CDR3 protein: CASSQTSGDTQYF. The CDR3 DNA reads as TGTGCCAGTAGCCAGACTAGCGGAGATACGCAGTATTTT. The chain couples TRBV19 to TRBJ2-3, with TRBD2 matching over 9 bases. Germline values: CDR1 LNHDA, CDR2 SQIVND (reference sequence). The V gene end was trimmed by 6 bases and the J gene end by 5 bases; junction bases not matched to a gene: 3. The CDR3 is 13 amino acids.

The gene calls are TRBV5-4 and TRBJ2-7; 8 bases align to TRBD1. The CDR3 has 15 amino acids. J lost 1 base, V lost 3 bases, and 6 bases had no gene match. Germline assignment: CDR1 SGHNT and CDR2 YYREEE (reference sequence). CDR3 nucleotides: TGTGCCAGCAGCTCATCGACAGGGGAGTCCTACGAGCAGTACTTC. This sequence encodes CASSSSTGESYEQYF.

The sample holds many counts of this clonotype. The J gene is TRBJ2-2, the V gene TRBV28; D may be TRBD1 or TRBD2 (6 bases each). The germline gives CDR1 MDHEN, CDR2 SYDVKM. The CDR3 totals 16 residues. The V and J ends lost 5 bases and 5 bases respectively, with 18 bases between them. The DNA for the CDR3 is TGTGCCAGCAGTCGAGCCGGGGGCGCGTGGACCGGGGAGCTGTTTTTT. Encoded protein: CASSRAGGAWTGELFF.

This chain joins TRBV13 and TRBJ1-1; D gene ambiguous. Looked up from germline, CDR1 is PRHDT and CDR2 is FYEKMQ (reference sequence). The CDR3 extends over 15 amino acids. The V and J ends lost 5 bases and 2 bases respectively, with 15 bases between them. CDR3 nucleotide sequence: TGTGCCAGCAGCCCCACCCCGGAGGCTAACACTGAAGCTTTCTTT. Its protein product is CASSPTPEANTEAFF.